Listed here are 24 T cell receptor beta chains from one sample, sequenced in a study of human T cells and chemical hapten exposure. TCRdb ran MiXCR on the RACE reads and lists one entry per CDR3 protein. The sample includes some 120,000 distinct CDR3 sequences, about an eighth seen only once; the top ten take about 1.4%. The time point was: patch test 1, 2 weeks after DPC sensitization. Treatment given: therapeutic diphenylcyclopropenone sensitization with weekly scalp DPC. This specimen was whole blood, taken in connection with sensitization to the hapten diphenylcyclopropenone (DPC). All receptors derive from a woman aged 45-65 years with alopecia areata. Some clones in this sample may be carry-over from other donors' samples.

This clonotype has at least ten counts. The rearrangement uses TRBV14 and TRBJ2-5; a weak D match, TRBD2 (6 bases). The CDR3 runs 14 residues. The ends were cut back, 4 bases at V and 4 bases at J, with 13 bases in the middle. The germline gives CDR1 SGHDN, CDR2 FVKESK. CDR3 DNA sequence: TGTGCCAGCAGCCCGATCGCGGGGATAGAGACCCAGTACTTC. It codes for CASSPIAGIETQYF.

As to this clonotype: This may come from a read error, since a much larger clone is one base off. The V and J genes are TRBV20-1 and TRBJ1-2, with 8 bases aligning to TRBD1. The CDR3 sequence is 13 residues long. V dropped 5 bases and J dropped 6; count of bases not matched to a gene: 8. Looked up from germline, CDR1 is DFQATT and CDR2 is SNEGSKA (reference sequence). CDR3 sequence reads: CSAYKTGAHGYTF. The DNA for the CDR3 is TGCAGTGCTTACAAGACAGGGGCACATGGCTACACCTTC.

Comment on this clonotype: A much more abundant neighbour one base away suggests this may be a read error. This chain links TRBV5-5 with TRBJ1-6; 8 positions match TRBD1. The CDR3 contains 14 residues. Germline CDR1 SGHKS, CDR2 YYEKEE (reference sequence). This CDR3 is CAGSPTGGRSPLHF. The CDR3 nucleotides read TGTGCCGGCAGCCCCACAGGGGGGCGGTCACCCCTCCACTTT.

The chain is built from TRBV5-1 and TRBJ2-7, with TRBD1 identical over 7 bases. Germline CDR1 reads SGHRS; CDR2 reads YFSETQ. V shed 3 bases and J 2 bases; nucleotides not matched to a gene: 5. The CDR3 has 14 amino acids. The CDR3 sequence is CASSSRQGAYEQYF. CDR3 coding DNA: TGCGCCAGCAGCTCCCGACAGGGTGCCTACGAGCAGTACTTC.

V is TRBV18 and J is TRBJ2-7; a possible D gene is TRBD1 (6 bases). V dropped 8 bases and J dropped 1 base, with 15 bases sitting between them. The germline V gene has CDR1 KGHSH and CDR2 LQKENI. CDR3 length: 14 amino acids. The CDR3 nucleotides read TGTGCCAGCCACAAGACAGGTGATTCCTACGAGCAGTACTTC. Translated: CASHKTGDSYEQYF. The full variable domain, its missing parts supplied by reference TRBV18 and TRBJ2-7, is NAGVMQNPRHLVRRRGQEARLRCSPMKGHSHVYWYRQLPEEGLKFMVYLQKENIIDESGMPKERFSAEFPKEGPSILRIQQVVRGDSAAYFCASHKTGDSYEQYFGPGTRLTVT.

This rearrangement joins TRBV6-5 to TRBJ2-7; 13 nucleotides line up with TRBD2. This CDR3 contains 19 residues. J was trimmed by 3 bases and V by 3 bases; bases with no gene match: 14. Per the germline V gene, CDR1 is MNHEY and CDR2 is SVGAGI. CDR3 in DNA: TGTGCCAGCAGTTATAGGTTAGAGGTGGGACTAGCGGGGCTCTACGAGCAGTACTTC. Translation: CASSYRLEVGLAGLYEQYF.

Concerning this clonotype itself: A junction end diverges from the germline sequence, so it may reflect a read error. The J gene is TRBJ2-5, the V gene TRBV7-9; D may be TRBD1 (6 bases). There are 11 residues in the CDR3. The germline gives CDR1 SEHNR, CDR2 FQNEAQ (reference sequence). The DNA for the CDR3 is TGTGCCAGCAGCTCGCTACTCGCAGGGGACTTC. It codes for CASSSLLAGDF.

V gene TRBV10-2 combines with J gene TRBJ1-1; TRBD1 might be the D (5 bases). CDR1 is WSHSY and CDR2 is SAAADI in the germline V gene. The CDR3 extends over 14 amino acids. Deletions cut 5 bases from V and 5 bases from J, with 15 bases between. The CDR3 is CASSSQEGRTEAFF. CDR3 bases: TGCGCCAGCAGTTCCCAGGAGGGGCGGACTGAAGCTTTCTTT.

This chain joins TRBV2 and TRBJ1-5; a possible D gene is TRBD1 (6 bases). V lost 4 bases to trimming and J lost 6 bases, with 10 bases between them. CDR1 and CDR2 from the germline V gene are SNHLY and FYNNEI. The CDR3 length is 13 residues. CDR3 nucleotide sequence: TGTGCCAGCAGTGTGGGAGGGGGTCAGCCCCAGCATTTT. Protein sequence: CASSVGGGQPQHF.

The chain joins TRBV5-1 to TRBJ1-2; 7 nucleotides align to TRBD1. The CDR3 totals 16 residues. The ends lost 4 bases at V and 0 bases at J; junction bases unmatched: 9. Germline lookup yields CDR1 SGHRS and CDR2 YFSETQ. The CDR3 is CASSPAVDRTNYGYTF. CDR3 coding DNA: TGCGCCAGCAGCCCTGCGGTGGACAGGACTAACTATGGCTACACCTTC.

This chain joins TRBV11-2 and TRBJ2-4; D perhaps matches TRBD1 (5 bases). The CDR3 runs to 17 residues. Per germline, CDR1 SGHAT and CDR2 FQNNGV. V was shortened by 3 bases and J by 9 bases, with 24 bases between the two germline ends. CDR3: CASSFTAGNGLRGIQYF. CDR3 nucleotides: TGTGCCAGCAGCTTCACGGCAGGAAACGGGTTAAGGGGCATTCAGTACTTC.

The genes are TRBV28 and TRBJ2-5; TRBD2 agrees at 7 bases. The germline V gene has CDR1 MDHEN and CDR2 SYDVKM. Unmatched junction bases numbered 4, after V lost 2 bases and J lost 4 bases. There are 14 residues in the CDR3. CDR3: CASSLLRGRETQYF. DNA for the CDR3: TGTGCCAGCAGTTTACTGCGGGGGAGAGAGACCCAGTACTTC. The full variable domain, completed using reference TRBV28 and TRBJ2-5, is DVKVTQSSRYLVKRTGEKVFLECVQDMDHENMFWYRQDPGLGLRLIYFSYDVKMKEKGDIPEGYSVSREKKERFSLILESASTNQTSMYLCASSLLRGRETQYFGPGTRLLVL.

The sample holds a few counts of this clonotype. J is TRBJ1-1 and V is TRBV29-1, with TRBD1 identical over 7 bases. The ends lost 7 bases at V and 5 bases at J; junction bases unmatched: 10. The CDR3 length is 13 residues. Looked up from germline, CDR1 is SQVTM and CDR2 is ANQGSEA. The CDR3 region is CSAMRQGSTEAFF. The CDR3 DNA is TGCAGCGCTATGAGACAGGGTTCAACTGAAGCTTTCTTT.

This clonotype was counted at least ten times. The rearrangement uses TRBV6-2 or TRBV6-3 and TRBJ2-5; 10 bases line up with TRBD1. V shed 7 bases and J 7 bases; nucleotides not matched to a gene: 9. This CDR3 spans 14 amino acids. CDR1 is MNHEY, CDR2 SVGEGT, per germline. Written as DNA, the CDR3 is TGTGCCAGCAAGGGACAGGGGCTCTCAGGGACCCAGTACTTC. Its protein is CASKGQGLSGTQYF.

This clonotype was seen at least ten times. The chain carries TRBV18 and TRBJ1-2; a possible D gene is TRBD1 (5 bases). This CDR3 is 16 amino acids long. Trimming left V 3 bases short and J 3 bases short, with 17 bases between. CDR1 and CDR2 from the germline V gene are KGHSH and LQKENI. The CDR3, as DNA: TGTGCCAGCTCACCCAAACTCACAGGTTCCGACTATGGCTACACCTTC. It encodes CASSPKLTGSDYGYTF.

The sample holds many counts of this clonotype. This rearrangement joins TRBV5-1 to TRBJ1-4; D call uncertain. Germline CDR1 is SGHRS and CDR2 is YFSETQ. The CDR3 extends over 15 amino acids. V was trimmed by 0 bases and J by 7 bases, leaving 13 bases between them. This CDR3 reads CASSLGSGLSEKLFF. CDR3 DNA: TGCGCCAGCAGCTTGGGGTCCGGGTTGAGTGAAAAACTGTTTTTT.

The genes are TRBV7-9 and TRBJ2-7; maybe TRBD1 (5 bases). Between the trimmed V and J ends, which lost 6 bases and 7 bases, there was a span of 13 bases. CDR1 is SEHNR and CDR2 is FQNEAQ in the germline V gene (reference sequence). There are 12 residues in the CDR3. Written as DNA, the CDR3 is TGTGCCAGCAGACTCACAGGCGGAGAGCAGTACTTC. It is translated as CASRLTGGEQYF.

This clonotype has more than one count but fewer than ten. V is TRBV13 and J is TRBJ2-7; 11 positions match TRBD2. This CDR3 has 14 amino acids. In germline, CDR1 is PRHDT, CDR2 FYEKMQ (reference sequence). J lost 5 bases, V lost 5 bases, and 5 bases had no gene match. The CDR3 bases are TGTGCCAGCAGCCGGGGACTAGCGGACCACGAGCAGTACTTC. Translation gives CASSRGLADHEQYF.

As regards this clonotype: A much bigger clone sits one base away, suggesting this may be a read error. The chain links TRBV3-1 to TRBJ1-5; 9 bases are shared with TRBD1. The CDR3 has 16 residues. The germline CDR1 and CDR2 sequences are LGHDT and YNNKEL (reference sequence). The CDR3 nucleotides are TGTGTCAGCAGCCAAAGTCTCGGGACAGGGCATCAGCCCCAGCATTTT. Amino acids: CVSSQSLGTGHQPQHF.

This clonotype was observed at least ten times. The gene calls are TRBV29-1 and TRBJ1-2; D remains ambiguous. Germline-derived CDR1 and CDR2 are SQVTM and ANQGSEA. The V end was cut by 3 bases, the J end by 2 bases, with 7 bases between. The CDR3 loop spans 12 amino acids. The CDR3: CSVDDGNYGYTF. The CDR3 bases are TGCAGCGTTGACGACGGGAACTATGGCTACACCTTC.

A few counts support this clonotype. The gene calls are TRBV11-2 and TRBJ2-5; D is perhaps TRBD1 (6 bases). Trimming took 5 bases from V and 2 from J, leaving 18 bases between them. From germline, CDR1 is SGHAT and CDR2 FQNNGV. The CDR3 loop spans 16 amino acids. In DNA form, the CDR3 reads TGTGCCAGCAGCGGACATTTACAGGGCCTACAAGAGACCCAGTACTTC. It is translated as CASSGHLQGLQETQYF.

The rearrangement joins TRBV2 to TRBJ1-4; D gene ambiguous. The CDR3 sequence is 12 residues long. V gave up 4 bases and J gave up 7 bases, with 7 bases separating them. CDR1 and CDR2 (germline): SNHLY, FYNNEI. CDR3 region: CASSVTVEKLFF. For the CDR3, the DNA is TGTGCCAGCAGTGTCACGGTTGAAAAACTGTTTTTT.

The table lists this clonotype with many counts. CDR3 nucleotide sequence: TGCAGCGTTGAACAAGGGGGGGGGCAGCCCCAGCATTTT. This codes for CSVEQGGGQPQHF. The chain uses TRBV29-1 and TRBJ1-5; D may be TRBD1 (6 bases). This CDR3 is built from 13 residues. Trimming stripped 2 bases from V and 7 bases from J, with 12 bases between. Germline CDR1 reads SQVTM; CDR2 reads ANQGSEA.

J is TRBJ1-5 and V is TRBV12-3 or TRBV12-4, with D hard to call. The CDR3 is 12 amino acids. V lost 1 base, J lost 3 bases, and 1 base lay in between. The CDR3 loop is CASSLVNQPQHF. The CDR3 DNA follows: TGTGCCAGCAGTTTAGTCAATCAGCCCCAGCATTTT.